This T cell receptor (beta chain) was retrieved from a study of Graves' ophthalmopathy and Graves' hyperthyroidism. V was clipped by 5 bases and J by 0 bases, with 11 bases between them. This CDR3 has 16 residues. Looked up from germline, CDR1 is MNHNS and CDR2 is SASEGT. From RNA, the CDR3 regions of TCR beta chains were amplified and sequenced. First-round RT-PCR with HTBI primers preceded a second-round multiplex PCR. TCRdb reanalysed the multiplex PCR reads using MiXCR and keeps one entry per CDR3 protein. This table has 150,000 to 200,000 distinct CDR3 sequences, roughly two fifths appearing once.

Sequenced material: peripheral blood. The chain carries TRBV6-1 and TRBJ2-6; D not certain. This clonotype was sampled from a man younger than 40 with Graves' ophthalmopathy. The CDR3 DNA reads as TGTGCCAGCAGTCCACGACCGAGCTCTGGGGCCAACGTCCTGACTTTC. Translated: CASSPRPSSGANVLTF.